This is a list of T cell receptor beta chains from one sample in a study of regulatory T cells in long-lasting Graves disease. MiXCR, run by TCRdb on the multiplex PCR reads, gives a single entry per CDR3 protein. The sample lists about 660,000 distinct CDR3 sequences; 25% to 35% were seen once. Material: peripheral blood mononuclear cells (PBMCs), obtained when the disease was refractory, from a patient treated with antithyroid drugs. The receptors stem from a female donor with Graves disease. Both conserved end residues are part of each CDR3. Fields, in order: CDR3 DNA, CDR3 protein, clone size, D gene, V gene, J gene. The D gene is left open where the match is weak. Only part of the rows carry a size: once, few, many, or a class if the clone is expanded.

DNA: TGTGCCAGCAGTTACCACAGGGTCTGGACTGAAGCTTTCTTT
CDR3: CASSYHRVWTEAFF
size: NA
D: NA
V: TRBV6-2/TRBV6-3
J: TRBJ1-1

DNA: TGTGCCAGCAGCTCGGGACAGGGAAGCTCCTATAATTCACCCCTCCACTTT
CDR3: CASSSGQGSSYNSPLHF
size: NA
D: TRBD1
V: TRBV7-2
J: TRBJ1-6

DNA: TGTGCCACCTCGTTGATCTCTGGAAACACCATATATTTT
CDR3: CATSLISGNTIYF
size: NA
D: NA
V: TRBV6-1
J: TRBJ1-3

DNA: TGTGCCAGTAGTACCAGGGAGGGGACTGAAGCTTTCTTT
CDR3: CASSTREGTEAFF
size: NA
D: NA
V: TRBV19
J: TRBJ1-1

DNA: TGTGCCAGCAGTTTAGGGCTGTGGGCCGGGGAGCTGTTTTTT
CDR3: CASSLGLWAGELFF
size: NA
D: NA
V: TRBV27
J: TRBJ2-2

DNA: TGTGCCAGCAGCGTATTGGGGGCTGGCGGGGAGCTGTTTTTC
CDR3: CASSVLGAGGELFF
size: NA
D: NA
V: TRBV9
J: TRBJ2-2

DNA: TGTGCCTACTCGACAGGGCGGAACACTGAAGCTTTCTTT
CDR3: CAYSTGRNTEAFF
size: NA
D: TRBD1
V: TRBV30
J: TRBJ1-1

DNA: TGTGCCTGGACCCGAAGTCAGAGGGACTATGGCTACACCTTC
CDR3: CAWTRSQRDYGYTF
size: NA
D: NA
V: TRBV30
J: TRBJ1-2

DNA: TGCAGCGTTGTTGTACAGGGGCGAGCGGAGACCCAGTACTTC
CDR3: CSVVVQGRAETQYF
size: NA
D: TRBD1
V: TRBV29-1
J: TRBJ2-5

DNA: TGCAGCGTCGCCACCTGGACGGTGAGCTCTGGAAACACCATATATTTT
CDR3: CSVATWTVSSGNTIYF
size: NA
D: NA
V: TRBV29-1
J: TRBJ1-3

DNA: TGTGCCAGCAGGAGGGATCTAATGAACACTGAAGCTTTCTTT
CDR3: CASRRDLMNTEAFF
size: few
D: NA
V: TRBV6-1
J: TRBJ1-1

DNA: TGTGCCAGTAGTGCTGACAGGGGCGGGGAGACCCAGTACTTC
CDR3: CASSADRGGETQYF
size: NA
D: TRBD1
V: TRBV19
J: TRBJ2-5

DNA: TGTGCCAGCAGCTTAGTGGGCCTAGCGGGAGCCGAGCAGTACTTC
CDR3: CASSLVGLAGAEQYF
size: NA
D: TRBD2
V: TRBV7-9
J: TRBJ2-7

DNA: TGTGCCAGCAGCTCCCCCTTGGGGCTAGCGGGAGGGGAAACCGGGGAGCTGTTTTTT
CDR3: CASSSPLGLAGGETGELFF
size: many
D: TRBD2
V: TRBV7-3
J: TRBJ2-2

DNA: TGTGCCACCACGAACAGGGGGCTTGATGAAGCTTTCTTT
CDR3: CATTNRGLDEAFF
size: NA
D: TRBD1
V: TRBV15
J: TRBJ1-1

DNA: TGTGCCATCATGGACGGGACTAGCGGGAATGAGCAGTTCTTC
CDR3: CAIMDGTSGNEQFF
size: NA
D: TRBD2
V: TRBV10-3
J: TRBJ2-1

DNA: TGCGCCAGCAGCTTGGCACAGGGGGCCTCCCTGAACACTGAAGCTTTCTTT
CDR3: CASSLAQGASLNTEAFF
size: few
D: TRBD1
V: TRBV5-1
J: TRBJ1-1

DNA: TGTGCCTGGAGTCCGTCGGATAATGAAAAACTGTTTTTT
CDR3: CAWSPSDNEKLFF
size: NA
D: NA
V: TRBV30
J: TRBJ1-4

DNA: TGTGCCAGCAGTACCGGGACAGATGACTACACCTTC
CDR3: CASSTGTDDYTF
size: few
D: TRBD1
V: TRBV6-1
J: TRBJ1-2

DNA: TGTGCCAGCAGTGAATCGACAGGGAACACTGAAGCTTTCTTT
CDR3: CASSESTGNTEAFF
size: many
D: NA
V: TRBV10-1
J: TRBJ1-1

DNA: TGTGCCAGCAGCCAAGTACTAGCAGCGGGACCACAAGAGACCCAGTACTTC
CDR3: CASSQVLAAGPQETQYF
size: NA
D: TRBD2
V: TRBV3-1
J: TRBJ2-5

DNA: TGCGCCAGCAGGACCAGGGGTCGCGTCACTGAAGCTTTCTTT
CDR3: CASRTRGRVTEAFF
size: NA
D: NA
V: TRBV5-1
J: TRBJ1-1

DNA: TGTGCCAGCAGTTCGACCGGGACAGTACCATCCGAGCAGTACTTC
CDR3: CASSSTGTVPSEQYF
size: few
D: TRBD1
V: TRBV7-2
J: TRBJ2-7

DNA: TGTGCCAGCAGTTCGGGGACTAGTATAAAGCAGTACTTC
CDR3: CASSSGTSIKQYF
size: NA
D: TRBD2
V: TRBV27
J: TRBJ2-7

DNA: TGTGCCAGCAGCCATGTCGAAGAAGAGACCCAGTACTTC
CDR3: CASSHVEEETQYF
size: NA
D: NA
V: TRBV3-1
J: TRBJ2-5